These 2 T cell receptor beta chains were all obtained from the same sample, sequenced in a study of blood T cell repertoires in COVID-19. Some clones are missing from TCRdb's copy, which holds only in-frame ones; the method was immunoSEQ multiplex PCR. Of about 240,000 clones in the sample, about nine tenths are singletons; the top ten hold around 2.6%. Sequencing used PBMCs or T cells enriched from blood (not recorded which). These receptors came from a woman aged 25-40 years with acute COVID-19.

The chain employs TRBV7-9 and TRBJ2-5; D unresolved. The CDR3 is 14 amino acids. The germline gives CDR1 SEHNR, CDR2 FQNEAQ (reference sequence). V lost 3 bases to trimming and J lost 2 bases, with 10 bases between them. The CDR3 DNA is TGTGCCAGCAGCTTTCGAACAGCTCAAGAGACCCAGTACTTC. Translated, it gives CASSFRTAQETQYF.

CDR3 residues: CASSQDRLAGTQETQYF. The CDR3 nucleotides read TGTGCCAGCAGCCAAGATAGGCTAGCGGGGACCCAAGAGACCCAGTACTTC. This chain links TRBV3-1 (or the pseudogene TRBV3-2) with TRBJ2-5; 9 bases align to TRBD2. The germline V gene encodes CDR1 LGHDT and CDR2 YNNKEL (reference sequence). The CDR3 has 17 residues. J gave up 1 base and V 0 bases, and 6 bases lay outside the gene matches.